This TCR beta chain came from a study of blood T cell repertoires in COVID-19. Study in general: Nucleic acid was either cDNA or gDNA, and it came from T cells, B-cell-depleted T cells, or PBMCs.

Assay: immunoSEQ multiplex PCR; the TCRdb copy retains only in-frame clones and omits some. The sample lists about 200,000 clones, 85% to 90% occurring once. Living in roughly 23 US areas, the participants were between roughly 18 and 89 years of age. Symptom resolution, clearance, or two negative PCRs marked the recovered donors of Cohort 3. The CDR3 covers 11 residues. V lost 10 bases and J lost 4, with 10 bases in between. Germline V lookup: CDR1 MDHEN, CDR2 SYDVKM. The sequence came from a man aged 25-45 years who had recovered from COVID-19. Sequenced material: PBMCs or T cells enriched from blood (not recorded which). The rearrangement uses TRBV28 and TRBJ1-2; D remains ambiguous. The CDR3 reads CATYNSYGYTF. CDR3 nucleotide sequence: TGTGCCACCTATAACAGCTATGGCTACACCTTC.